One sample yielded the 10 T cell receptor beta chains listed below, sequenced in a study of Graves' ophthalmopathy and Graves' hyperthyroidism. Scientists amplified the TCR beta CDR3 regions from RNA transcripts. HTBI-primed first-round RT-PCR preceded second-round multiplex PCR. TCRdb re-derived calls from the multiplex PCR reads in MiXCR, one entry per CDR3 protein. The table records some 1.1 million distinct CDR3 sequences, 35% to 40% of them present only once. Sequences were obtained from peripheral blood or thyroid tissue (not recorded which). Every receptor here comes from an adult man with Graves' hyperthyroidism.

The gene calls are TRBV7-3 and TRBJ1-4; D is possibly TRBD1 (6 bases). The CDR3 consists of 15 residues. Germline lookup yields CDR1 SGHTA and CDR2 FQGTGA. Trimming stripped 4 bases from V and 5 bases from J, with 14 bases between. The CDR3 reads CASSYRDGINEKLFF. The CDR3 DNA reads as TGTGCCAGCAGCTACAGGGACGGCATAAATGAAAAACTGTTTTTT.

The chain combines TRBV24-1 with TRBJ2-5, with TRBD1 matching over 7 bases. CDR3 length: 16 amino acids. Germline CDR1 reads KGHDR; CDR2 reads SFDVKD. After removal of 5 bases from V and 5 bases from J, the junction contained 13 bases not matched to a gene. The CDR3 region has the DNA TGTGCCACCAGTGTAAGACAGGGAACATTGGAGGAGACCCAGTACTTC. Translated: CATSVRQGTLEETQYF.

This clonotype was seen only a few times. This CDR3 is CASSQDRGFLDEQYF. The CDR3 nucleotides read TGCGCCAGCAGCCAAGACAGGGGTTTCTTGGACGAGCAGTACTTC. J is TRBJ2-7 and V is TRBV4-3; possibly TRBD1 for D (6 bases). CDR1 is LGHNA and CDR2 is YSLEER in the germline V gene. Trimming stripped 0 bases from V and 5 bases from J, with 14 bases between. This CDR3 comprises 15 residues.

This clonotype was observed many times. This chain joins TRBV19 and TRBJ2-2, with D hard to call. Trimming removed 1 base at V and 5 bases at J, with 5 bases between. The germline V gene has CDR1 LNHDA and CDR2 SQIVND (reference sequence). This CDR3 contains 13 residues. This CDR3 is CASSIGGTGELFF. Here the CDR3 DNA reads TGTGCCAGTAGTATAGGGGGTACCGGGGAGCTGTTTTTT.

This chain connects TRBV12-3 or TRBV12-4 to TRBJ1-5; the D gene is possibly TRBD1 (5 bases). This CDR3 contains 12 residues. The germline V and J ends were trimmed by 5 bases and 7 bases, with 9 bases remaining between them. CDR3 nucleotides: TGTGCCAGCAGTATCACAGGACAGCCCCAGCATTTT. It is translated as CASSITGQPQHF.

The V and J genes are TRBV10-3 and TRBJ1-4; a possible D gene is TRBD1 (5 bases). The germline V and J ends were trimmed by 6 bases and 1 base, with 9 bases remaining between them. There are 14 residues in the CDR3. Germline assignment: CDR1 ENHRY and CDR2 SYGVKD. CDR3 residues: CAISRDRTNEKLFF. In nucleotides, the CDR3 is TGTGCCATCAGCCGGGACCGAACTAATGAAAAACTGTTTTTT.

This clonotype was counted at least ten times. CDR3 sequence (DNA): TGTGCCAGTAGTAACAGGGGTGGAACTGAAGCTTTCTTT. Its translation is CASSNRGGTEAFF. V and J are TRBV19 and TRBJ1-1; 7 positions match TRBD1. V dropped 4 bases and J dropped 5; count of bases not matched to a gene: 4. The CDR3 is 13 amino acids. Germline-derived CDR1 and CDR2 are LNHDA and SQIVND (reference sequence). The full variable domain, with the rest looked up from reference TRBV19 and TRBJ1-1, is DGGITQSPKYLFRKEGQNVTLSCEQNLNHDAMYWYRQDPGQGLRLIYYSQIVNDFQKGDIAEGYSVSREKKESFPLTVTSAQKNPTAFYLCASSNRGGTEAFFGQGTRLTVV.

In nucleotides, the CDR3 is TGTGCCAGCAGCCTCCCCCGGGCGGCTATTCACGAGCAGTACTTC. Protein product: CASSLPRAAIHEQYF. The chain carries TRBV6-5 and TRBJ2-7; D unclear. This CDR3 is 15 amino acids long. Germline V lookup: CDR1 MNHEY, CDR2 SVGAGI. V lost 6 bases and J lost 5, with 20 bases in between.

This clonotype was observed a handful of times. CDR3: CASNRDRANEKLFF. In DNA, the CDR3 is TGTGCCAGTAATCGGGACCGAGCTAATGAAAAACTGTTTTTT. This rearrangement joins TRBV19 to TRBJ1-4, with D perhaps matching TRBD1 (5 bases). The CDR3 is 14 residues long. Germline V lookup: CDR1 LNHDA, CDR2 SQIVND (reference sequence). V lost 7 bases, J lost 3 bases, and 12 bases lay in between.

This clonotype showed up just a few times. The chain links TRBV6-5 to TRBJ1-6; D gene unclear. Trimming pared 9 bases from V and 9 bases from J, leaving 12 bases between. This CDR3 comprises 12 residues. Germline V gene data show CDR1 as MNHEY and CDR2 as SVGAGI. The DNA of the CDR3 is TGTGCCAGTCAGGTGTCTCCTTCACCCCTCCACTTT. Translating it yields CASQVSPSPLHF.